These 7 T cell receptor beta chains were sequenced from one sample in a study of human thymus T cells. Clones were read by immunoSEQ multiplex PCR, and TCRdb kept only the in-frame ones, dropping some. Of about 60,000 clones listed, around 94% are singletons. Source material: blood. The receptors come from a boy less than two years old with a congenital heart defect but otherwise immunologically healthy.

The chain couples TRBV7-2 to TRBJ2-7; D may correspond to TRBD1 or TRBD2 (5 bases each). The CDR3 loop spans 14 amino acids. V was cut by 3 bases and J by 3 bases, with 12 bases left in between. The germline CDR1 and CDR2 sequences are SGHTA and FQGNSA. The CDR3, as DNA: TGTGCCAGCAGCTTCAACGGGGCCGTCTACGAGCAGTACTTC. It codes for CASSFNGAVYEQYF.

Notes on this clone: Other nucleotide sequences from this sample produce the same CDR3. The chain combines TRBV20-1 with TRBJ1-1; TRBD1 is a possible D gene (5 bases). V gave up 0 bases and J gave up 6 bases, with 5 bases separating them. The CDR3 is 11 amino acids. CDR1 and CDR2 from the germline V gene are DFQATT and SNEGSKA (reference sequence). The CDR3 sequence is CSAREGAEAFF. CDR3 nucleotide sequence: TGCAGTGCTAGAGAGGGGGCTGAAGCTTTCTTT.

This rearrangement joins TRBV27 to TRBJ1-1, with a tentative D call TRBD1 (5 bases). Between the trimmed V and J ends, which lost 3 bases and 4 bases, there was a span of 9 bases. The V gene's germline CDR1 is MNHEY and CDR2 SMNVEV (reference sequence). The CDR3 is made up of 13 amino acids. CDR3 in amino acids: CASSFGAPTEAFF. The CDR3, as DNA: TGTGCCAGCAGTTTTGGGGCCCCCACTGAAGCTTTCTTT.

The chain joins TRBV10-3 to TRBJ2-5, with D tentatively TRBD2 (6 bases). V lost 10 bases to trimming and J lost 5 bases, with 11 bases between them. Germline values: CDR1 ENHRY, CDR2 SYGVKD. The CDR3 runs to 11 residues. The CDR3 region has the DNA TGTGCCACAGCCCGGGGGGAGACCCAGTACTTC. This sequence encodes CATARGETQYF.

The chain employs TRBV9 and TRBJ1-5; 7 bases match TRBD1. CDR1 is SGDLS and CDR2 is YYNGEE in the germline V gene. V shed 0 bases and J 7 bases; nucleotides not matched to a gene: 7. The CDR3 spans 15 residues. CDR3 DNA: TGTGCCAGCAGCGTAGGACAGGGCGAAGGCCAGCCCCAGCATTTT. It is translated as CASSVGQGEGQPQHF.

The chain carries TRBV10-2 and TRBJ1-5, with a weak D call TRBD1 (5 bases). V was cut by 6 bases and J by 3 bases, with 9 bases left in between. This CDR3 contains 13 residues. Germline CDR1 reads WSHSY; CDR2 reads SAAADI. In DNA, the CDR3 is TGCGCCAGCAGGCAGGGCACCAATCAGCCCCAGCATTTT. Translation gives CASRQGTNQPQHF.

The chain joins TRBV6-4 to TRBJ2-3; possible D gene TRBD1, 6 bases. V was shortened by 9 bases and J by 5 bases, with 15 bases between the two germline ends. This CDR3 has 13 amino acids. The germline gives CDR1 MRHNA, CDR2 SNTAGT. The CDR3 spells CARASGEIDTQYF. In DNA, the CDR3 is TGTGCCAGGGCTTCAGGGGAGATAGATACGCAGTATTTT.